Given below is one TCR beta chain in context. No antigen is known for it. Base qualities were left out, and no much larger clone turns up one base away. TCR beta libraries were generated from genomic DNA with the immunoSEQ kit, following the manufacturer's recommendations. To prepare the libraries, a first multiplex PCR with proprietary primers was run, followed by a second PCR that added unique barcodes, and a bead cleanup was done after each round. A kit-provided positive control reaction and a negative control reaction were included in every sample batch. The final libraries were assessed on an Agilent 4200 TapeStation D1000 ScreenTape, pooled by volume, and quantified by qPCR. Sequencing ran on an Illumina NextSeq500 with a MidOutput 150-cycle cartridge, using 156 Read1 and 15 Index1 cycles with kit custom primers. The pooled library was loaded at approximately 0.92 pM with about 20% PhiX control spiked in. As for the authors' bioinformatics: Vendor-processed data were analyzed in R, with a clonotype defined as all T cells sharing the same CDR3 nucleotide sequence. In the clone abundance analyses, frequencies were normalized to the 10,000 most abundant clones in each sample. Before analysis, public T cell clones were removed, and these numbered fewer than six per sample on average. A difference in abundance of at least 32-fold between compartments was used to define tumor-enriched and baseline blood-enriched clonotypes. A beta-binomial differential abundance model was used to identify clonotypes that expanded or contracted between blood time points. Tumor-blood repertoire similarity was measured with the Baroni-Urbani and Buser coefficient, and group comparisons used two-tailed Wilcoxon tests in R. TCRdb mirrors the immuneACCESS table, restricted to in-frame sequences. Some clones are absent from its copies; in checked studies, under half trace to an unresolved V gene, and the reason for the others is unknown. V and J calls and clone size are given by that table; D and trimming were obtained from the DNA. This sample has some 130,000 clones in its table, and around 89% of those were observed once. The ten largest clones take up 5.8% of the sample.

This entry is derived from a study of radiation and T cells in renal cell carcinoma (dated by TCRdb to about 2020). Concerning the study at large: Samples came from a clinical trial, in which primary renal cell carcinomas received 15 Gy stereotactic body radiation therapy followed by nephrectomy 4 weeks later. A total of 50 to 55 samples underwent TCR beta sequencing, made up of some 26 tumors and about 27 peripheral blood samples. In the 40 to 60 samples combined, around 3.7 million unique CDR3 nucleotide sequences were found, encoding roughly 2,500,000 unique CDR3 amino acid sequences. What the work shows at the level of the full study, not this receptor alone: Top tumor clonotypes rose in blood from baseline to 2 weeks post-radiation, then contracted by 4 weeks, suggesting transient expansion of tumor-resident clones. Changes in the blood repertoire were not tracked past 4 weeks after treatment. With a single-armed trial design, the study had no way to address how radiation dose or scheduling affects the TCR repertoire. Because pretreatment tumor biopsies were not available, the study could not determine whether clonotypes were already present within the tumor at baseline.

Including cysteine and phenylalanine, the CDR3 has 13 amino acids. Only the CDR3 DNA is retained, 39 bases long and in frame from the first base. Deletion took 5 bases off V and 0 bases off J, with a span of 7 bases between the germline ends. The germline V gene sets CDR1 to SGHTA and CDR2 to FQGTGA. The sample's time point label is to be understood as: blood 2 weeks post-SBRT. Taken with the paper, the label for treatment or condition translates to: 15 Gy SBRT to primary tumor, nephrectomy 4 weeks later. To follow tumor-enriched clonotypes, serial peripheral blood was collected from radiation-treated patients at baseline and at 2 weeks and 4 weeks after SBRT. Every patient's renal cell carcinoma showed clear cell pathology. Genomic DNA for TCR sequencing was prepared using the QIAamp DNA Blood Mini Kit (Qiagen). The analyses included only samples that passed all quality control checks.

The receptor's source is a woman in her 70s with renal cell carcinoma. In this chain, TRBV7-3 is recombined with TRBJ1-1, with the D gene not clear enough to name. Sequenced material: blood, taken from a patient whose treatment included radiotherapy and nephrectomy. The bases read TGTGCCAGCAGCCAAACTATGAACACTGAAGCTTTCTTT. It translates as CASSQTMNTEAFF. Reference TRBV7-3 and TRBJ1-1 proteins supply the regions before and after the CDR3; the full variable domain is: GAGVSQTPSNKVTEKGKYVELRCDPISGHTALYWYRQSLGQGPEFLIYFQGTGAADDSGLPNDRFFAVRPEGSVSTLKIQRTERGDSAVYLCASSQTMNTEAFFGQGTRLTVV.